This passage covers 16 T cell receptor beta chains from one sample sequenced in a study of tumor-infiltrating lymphocytes in primary liver carcinoma. Extraction of RNA together with DNA used about 18-31 mg of unsorted bulk tissue. A primer matching the constant region was used to make TCR beta cDNA from 500 to 650 ng of total RNA. Slightly modified ARM-PCR with three nested multiplex PCR rounds yielded TCR beta libraries. With TRBV1-TRBV30 forward primers and a C-beta reverse primer, the first two PCR rounds were run for approximately 9 cycles each. One entry per CDR3 protein results from TCRdb running MiXCR on the multiplex PCR reads. The sample lists 100,000 or so distinct CDR3 sequences, around 73% occurring once. The sample was liver tumor tissue from sampling region 2. Subset indicated: tumor region T2, inferior pole. These receptor sequences come from a woman aged 55 to 70 with primary liver carcinoma and hepatitis B virus infection.

The chain couples TRBV5-4 to TRBJ2-7; no firm D call. Looked up from germline, CDR1 is SGHNT and CDR2 is YYREEE (reference sequence). CDR3 length equals 13 residues. The CDR3 nucleotides are TGTTCCAACAGCTTGAGTACCGGGTACGAGCAGTACTTC. Translating it yields CSNSLSTGYEQYF.

The chain uses TRBV19 and TRBJ1-4; D is undetermined. CDR1 LNHDA and CDR2 SQIVND come from the germline V gene (reference sequence). The ends were cut back, 2 bases at V and 7 bases at J, with 11 bases in the middle. This CDR3 is built from 14 residues. CDR3 sequence reads: CASSINGGFEKLFF. The CDR3 DNA sequence: TGTGCCAGTAGTATAAACGGCGGCTTTGAAAAACTGTTTTTT.

Regarding this clonotype: Sequence at one end of the junction differs from germline and may be a read error. The chain is built from TRBV11-2 and TRBJ2-1, with D perhaps TRBD1 (6 bases). Germline CDR1 SGHAT, CDR2 FQNNGV. This CDR3 has 14 residues. The CDR3 coding sequence is TGCGCCAGCAGCTTACAGGGTACAGAGAAAGAGCAGTTCTTC. Translating gives CASSLQGTEKEQFF.

Remarks on this clonotype: A much bigger clone sits one base away, suggesting this may be a read error. The chain carries TRBV7-9 and TRBJ2-3; TRBD2 matches 8 bases. The junction had 10 bases not matched to a gene; V was cut back by 5 bases and J by 0 bases. Germline CDR1 SEHNR, CDR2 FQNEAQ (reference sequence). CDR3 size: 17 residues. CDR3 sequence reads: CASSVTSGHTSTDTQYF. CDR3 DNA: TGTGCCAGCAGCGTAACTAGCGGTCACACTAGCACAGATACGCAGTATTTT.

This clonotype appeared many times. V usage is TRBV6-6 and J usage is TRBJ2-5, with 11 bases identical to TRBD2. This CDR3 is built from 17 residues. The V gene end was trimmed by 2 bases and the J gene end by 5 bases; junction bases not matched to a gene: 10. Per germline, CDR1 MNHNY and CDR2 SVGAGI (reference sequence). The CDR3 loop is CASSYGGLAGGRETQYF. CDR3 DNA sequence: TGTGCCAGCAGTTACGGAGGGCTAGCGGGAGGTCGGGAGACCCAGTACTTC.

This clonotype was observed once. The junction and the germline gene differ at one end; a read error may be behind it. The chain employs TRBV24-1 and TRBJ2-3, with TRBD1 as a possible D gene (6 bases). The germline gives CDR1 KGHDR, CDR2 SFDVKD. The CDR3 has 12 amino acids. CDR3 in amino acids: CATSAGADTHYF. The DNA of the CDR3 is TGTGCCACCAGTGCAGGGGCAGATACGCACTATTTT.

This clonotype was recorded a few times. Being one base from a much bigger clone, this may be a read error. This rearrangement joins TRBV6-6 to TRBJ2-7; no clear D gene. Germline V gene sequence: CDR1 MNHNY, CDR2 SVGAGI (reference sequence). The CDR3 is 13 amino acids. The CDR3 DNA sequence: TGTGCCAACAGTTACATGAACTCCTACGAGCAGTACTTC. This encodes CANSYMNSYEQYF.

This clonotype was seen more than once but under ten times. An end of the junction differs from the germline gene, which may be a read error. V is TRBV28 and J is TRBJ2-1, with D possibly TRBD2 on 7 matching bases. Germline CDR1 and CDR2: MDHEN and SYDVKM. This CDR3 comprises 15 residues. CDR3 DNA sequence: TGTGCCAACAGTAGAACAGGGAGGGGGTACAATGAGCAGTTCTTC. Its translation is CANSRTGRGYNEQFF.

Regarding this clonotype: The conserved closing phenylalanine or tryptophan is absent in this CDR3, likely reflecting a read error. The DNA is omitted, as the CDR3 cannot be located on it reliably, and the CDR3 follows TCRdb's listing. The chain recombines TRBV6-6 with TRBJ1-4; TRBD1 is taken as the D call from the table, unchecked against the DNA. The CDR3 numbers 16 amino acids, ends counted. CDR1 is MNHNY and CDR2 is SVGAGI in the germline V gene (reference sequence). Here the CDR3 reads CASSSGIDRRSEKVFL.

This clonotype was detected a few times. The chain couples TRBV18 to TRBJ2-5; D is perhaps TRBD2 (6 bases). The germline CDR1 and CDR2 sequences are KGHSH and LQKENI. The CDR3 runs 13 residues. The germline V and J ends were trimmed by 5 bases and 3 bases, with 10 bases remaining between them. As DNA, the CDR3 is TGTGCCAGCTCAATAGGAGGGAAAGAGACCCAGTACTTC. This translates into CASSIGGKETQYF.

This rearrangement joins TRBV5-1 to TRBJ2-6, with D perhaps TRBD1 (5 bases). V shed 0 bases and J shed 14 bases, with 21 bases lying between them. Germline V gene sequence: CDR1 SGHRS, CDR2 YFSETQ. This CDR3 contains 16 residues. As DNA, the CDR3 is TGCGCCAGCAGCTTGGGCACAAGCTCTGGGGCAAACATCCTGACTTTC. Amino acids: CASSLGTSSGANILTF.

This clonotype appeared many times. This rearrangement joins TRBV30 to TRBJ1-5, with a tentative D call TRBD1 (5 bases). The CDR3 is 15 amino acids. The germline gives CDR1 GTSNPN, CDR2 SVGIG (reference sequence). Deletions cut 4 bases from V and 7 bases from J, with 20 bases between. In DNA form, the CDR3 reads TGTGCCTGGAAGCTGCCGGGACCAAAACCCCAGCCCCAGCATTTT. Translating it yields CAWKLPGPKPQPQHF.

Of note for this clonotype: The germline gene is not matched at one end of the junction; a read error may be the cause. The V call is TRBV12-3 or TRBV12-4, the J call TRBJ2-1, with D possibly TRBD2 on 5 matching bases. The CDR3 is 15 amino acids. CDR3 nucleotide sequence: TGTGCCAGTAGTTTGGGAGCGGTAGGGTACAATGAGCAGTTCTTC. This gives the protein CASSLGAVGYNEQFF.

The genes are TRBV12-3 or TRBV12-4 and TRBJ2-7; TRBD2 matches at 9 bases. The CDR3 spans 17 residues. Losses at the gene ends were 6 bases for V and 3 bases for J; bases not matched to a gene: 15. CDR3 nucleotide sequence: TGTGCCAGCAGCCCATGGAAGGCGGGAGGGCGCTACTACGAGCAGTACTTC. This translates into CASSPWKAGGRYYEQYF.

On this clonotype: An end of the junction differs from the germline gene, which may be a read error. The gene calls are TRBV28 and TRBJ1-1; D gene ambiguous. The CDR3 length is 15 residues. Germline CDR1 is MDHEN and CDR2 is SYDVKM. CDR3 region: CVSSLVDNKNAEAFF. As DNA, the CDR3 is TGTGTCAGCAGTTTAGTTGACAATAAGAACGCTGAAGCTTTCTTT.

With regard to this clonotype: A read error may account for a junction end that differs from germline. The gene calls are TRBV11-3 and TRBJ2-5; 10 bases align to TRBD1. The CDR3 sequence is 14 residues long. In germline, CDR1 is SGHNT, CDR2 YENEEA. The CDR3 coding sequence is TGTGCCAGCAGCCTAGACAGGGGGCGAGAGACCCTGTGCTTC. Translated: CASSLDRGRETLCF.